Shown below are 22 T cell receptor beta chains from a single sample sequenced in a study of spatial heterogeneity in lung cancer. Via MiXCR, TCRdb re-called the 5' RACE reads, giving one row per CDR3 protein. The sample shows about 70,000 distinct CDR3 sequences, about 9.5% of them seen only once. Time point noted: blood at routine non-recurrence follow-up after resection. Material: PBMCs, obtained at follow-up. The origin of the receptors is a female donor with early-stage non-small cell lung cancer.

The table lists this clonotype with many counts. This rearrangement joins TRBV5-8 to TRBJ2-7; the match to TRBD2 covers 12 bases. J gave up 4 bases and V 2 bases, and 4 bases lay outside the gene matches. Per germline, CDR1 SGHTS and CDR2 YDEGEE. The CDR3 runs 15 residues. The CDR3 DNA reads as TGTGCCAGCAGCTTACTGACTAGCGGGAGTTACGAGCAGTACTTC. Amino acids: CASSLLTSGSYEQYF.

CDR3 sequence reads: CASSPPGGAYNEQFF. The CDR3 coding sequence is TGCGCCAGCAGCCCCCCCGGTGGCGCTTACAATGAGCAGTTCTTC. The chain uses TRBV5-1 and TRBJ2-1; D is unclear. This CDR3 contains 15 residues. The germline V gene has CDR1 SGHRS and CDR2 YFSETQ. The V gene lost 4 bases and the J gene lost 4 bases, with 15 bases spanning the gap.

This clonotype was observed at least ten times. This rearrangement joins TRBV19 to TRBJ2-1, with D unclear. V was cut by 8 bases and J by 12 bases, with 17 bases left in between. This CDR3 region has 12 residues. CDR1 and CDR2 (germline): LNHDA, SQIVND (reference sequence). CDR3 protein: CASSNPGWGQFF. The CDR3 DNA follows: TGTGCCAGTTCCAACCCTGGATGGGGGCAGTTCTTC.

V is TRBV11-2 and J is TRBJ2-2; 8 bases align to TRBD2. The CDR3 is made up of 16 amino acids. V shed 6 bases, J shed 1 base, and the junction held 7 bases outside the gene matches. From germline, CDR1 is SGHAT and CDR2 FQNNGV. CDR3: CASRTTGGRNTGELFF. The CDR3 DNA is TGTGCCAGCAGAACGACGGGAGGGCGGAACACCGGGGAGCTGTTTTTT.

This clonotype has more than one count but fewer than ten. This chain links TRBV29-1 with TRBJ2-3; 8 positions agree with TRBD2. With V trimmed by 4 bases and J by 7 bases, 7 bases remained unmatched. This CDR3 is built from 13 residues. Germline CDR1 SQVTM, CDR2 ANQGSEA. The CDR3 bases are TGCAGCGTTGGAGGGGTAGCGGGACATACGCAGTATTTT. Amino acid sequence: CSVGGVAGHTQYF.

This clonotype was counted at least ten times. The chain uses TRBV28 and TRBJ2-7, with 11 bases aligning to TRBD1. From germline, CDR1 is MDHEN and CDR2 SYDVKM. Unmatched junction bases numbered 6, after V lost 6 bases and J lost 2 bases. The CDR3 has 15 amino acids. This CDR3 reads CASSLRGQGAYEQYF. Written as DNA, the CDR3 is TGTGCCAGCAGCCTACGGGGACAGGGGGCCTACGAGCAGTACTTC.

Many counts were recorded for this clonotype. DNA for the CDR3: TGTGCCATCAGTGACGGGGGGACTGAAGCTTTCTTT. This gives the protein CAISDGGTEAFF. The chain combines TRBV10-3 with TRBJ1-1; D is perhaps TRBD1 (5 bases). The CDR3 extends over 12 amino acids. Germline CDR1 is ENHRY and CDR2 is SYGVKD. The germline V and J ends were trimmed by 3 bases and 5 bases, with 7 bases remaining between them.

This chain uses TRBV3-1 with TRBJ2-7; 9 nucleotides line up with TRBD1. The V gene's germline CDR1 is LGHDT and CDR2 YNNKEL (reference sequence). The length of the CDR3 is 16 residues. The J segment lost 3 bases and the V segment lost 4 bases, leaving 10 bases of the junction unmatched. CDR3 amino acids: CASSPSLGTGSYEQYF. The DNA of the CDR3 is TGTGCCAGCAGCCCTTCCTTAGGGACAGGGAGCTACGAGCAGTACTTC.

This clonotype rates as medium-sized. The rearrangement uses TRBV5-1 and TRBJ2-5; the match to TRBD1 covers 12 bases. CDR1 SGHRS and CDR2 YFSETQ come from the germline V gene. The CDR3 totals 14 residues. V lost 2 bases to trimming and J lost 5 bases; unmatched junction nucleotides: 1. For the CDR3, the DNA is TGCGCCAGCAGCTTCGGGACAGGGGGCGAGACCCAGTACTTC. Encoded protein: CASSFGTGGETQYF.

This clonotype was counted at least ten times. The V gene is TRBV7-8, the J gene TRBJ2-1; TRBD1 aligns across 8 bases. Germline trimming cut 2 bases from V and 7 bases from J; bases unmatched to any gene: 13. Germline lookup yields CDR1 SGHVS and CDR2 FQNEAQ. This CDR3 region has 17 residues. CDR3 amino acids: CASSLNSGTGRRNEQFF. CDR3 DNA sequence: TGTGCCAGCAGCTTAAACTCCGGGACAGGTCGGCGGAATGAGCAGTTCTTC.

The V and J genes are TRBV10-3 and TRBJ2-3, with 8 bases matching TRBD1. V lost 4 bases to trimming and J lost 3 bases; unmatched junction nucleotides: 15. Germline V gene lookup returns CDR1 ENHRY and CDR2 SYGVKD. This CDR3 has 18 residues. Here the CDR3 reads CAISVGQGKGPGTDTQYF. The CDR3 bases are TGTGCCATCAGTGTCGGACAGGGTAAAGGCCCGGGGACAGATACGCAGTATTTT.

The chain carries TRBV7-9 and TRBJ2-5; no reliable D call. CDR1 is SEHNR and CDR2 is FQNEAQ in the germline V gene (reference sequence). The CDR3 runs to 13 residues. The ends were cut back, 5 bases at V and 3 bases at J, with 10 bases in the middle. CDR3 coding DNA: TGTGCCAGCAGCCCAAACCAGAAAGAGACCCAGTACTTC. It translates to CASSPNQKETQYF. Combining the CDR3 with reference TRBV7-9 and TRBJ2-5 gives the whole variable domain DTGVSQNPRHKITKRGQNVTFRCDPISEHNRLYWYRQTLGQGPEFLTYFQNEAQLEKSRLLSDRFSAERPKGSFSTLEIQRTEQGDSAMYLCASSPNQKETQYFGPGTRLLVL.

This clonotype was counted many times. The CDR3 region is CASSLGLAEGDTQYF. CDR3 in DNA: TGTGCCAGCAGCTTAGGACTAGCGGAGGGGGATACGCAGTATTTT. V and J are TRBV7-9 and TRBJ2-3; 9 bases agree with TRBD2. The CDR3 runs 15 residues. Germline V lookup: CDR1 SEHNR, CDR2 FQNEAQ (reference sequence). Trimming removed 1 base from V and 6 bases from J; junction bases left unmatched: 5.

The rearrangement uses TRBV2 and TRBJ2-6; TRBD1 or TRBD2 may be the D gene (5 bases each). The V and J ends lost 3 bases and 1 base respectively, with 7 bases between them. Per germline, CDR1 SNHLY and CDR2 FYNNEI. The CDR3 sequence is 15 residues long. The DNA for the CDR3 is TGTGCCAGCAGTGATGGGGGATCTGGGGCCAACGTCCTGACTTTC. This translates into CASSDGGSGANVLTF.

This clonotype was found a few times. V gene TRBV4-2 combines with J gene TRBJ2-6; TRBD1 or TRBD2 may be the D gene (5 bases each). Germline CDR1 is LGHNA and CDR2 is YNFKEQ. The CDR3 length is 18 residues. Trimming took 3 bases from V and 0 from J, leaving 15 bases between them. DNA for the CDR3: TGTGCCAGCAGCCAGGGACCTTCGTTTAACTCTGGGGCCAACGTCCTGACTTTC. This gives the protein CASSQGPSFNSGANVLTF.

This chain joins TRBV20-1 and TRBJ2-1; 7 bases align to TRBD2. The CDR3 runs 15 residues. V gave up 0 bases and J gave up 9 bases; unmatched junction bases: 11. Germline CDR1 DFQATT, CDR2 SNEGSKA (reference sequence). CDR3 loop: CSARDVVAGFGEQFF. The CDR3 DNA reads TGCAGTGCTAGAGATGTAGTAGCGGGCTTTGGTGAGCAGTTCTTC.

As concerns this clonotype: This may arise from a read error, as a much more abundant clone is one base away. This chain connects TRBV2 to TRBJ2-1; no definite D call. The CDR3 length is 15 residues. The germline V gene encodes CDR1 SNHLY and CDR2 FYNNEI. CDR3 protein: CASSVSTQARNVQFF. The CDR3 DNA reads TGTGCCAGCAGTGTCTCTACCCAGGCCAGGAATGTGCAGTTCTTC.

This clonotype was counted ten times or more. V and J are TRBV7-9 and TRBJ2-5; D not certain. The CDR3 spans 16 residues. CDR1 is SEHNR, CDR2 FQNEAQ, per germline (reference sequence). V was clipped by 1 base and J by 1 base, with 13 bases between them. CDR3 in amino acids: CASSLGVEKTQETQYF. The DNA for the CDR3 is TGTGCCAGCAGCTTAGGGGTTGAGAAAACCCAAGAGACCCAGTACTTC. Filled out from reference TRBV7-9 and TRBJ2-5, the complete variable domain reads DTGVSQNPRHKITKRGQNVTFRCDPISEHNRLYWYRQTLGQGPEFLTYFQNEAQLEKSRLLSDRFSAERPKGSFSTLEIQRTEQGDSAMYLCASSLGVEKTQETQYFGPGTRLLVL.

This clonotype has just a few counts. The germline gene is not matched at one end of the junction; a read error may be the cause. The chain combines TRBV6-5 with TRBJ2-4, with a possible D match to TRBD1 (5 bases). Germline assignment: CDR1 MNHEY and CDR2 SVGAGI. The CDR3 sequence is 15 residues long. DNA for the CDR3: TGTGTCAGCAGTTTAGACAGATCTCCCAAAAACATTCAGTACTTC. This gives the protein CVSSLDRSPKNIQYF.

This clonotype was found many times. The V call is TRBV5-8, the J call TRBJ1-4; D call uncertain. Germline CDR1 reads SGHTS; CDR2 reads YDEGEE. This CDR3 is 14 amino acids long. V lost 2 bases to trimming and J lost 8 bases, with 13 bases between them. CDR3 sequence: CASSLGARGEKLFF. The DNA of the CDR3 is TGTGCCAGCAGCTTAGGCGCTCGAGGCGAAAAACTGTTTTTT. The variable domain in full, with the rest retrieved from reference TRBV5-8 and TRBJ1-4, is EAGVTQSPTHLIKTRGQQATLRCSPISGHTSVYWYQQALGLGLQFLLWYDEGEERNRGNFPPRFSGRQFPNYSSELNVNALELEDSALYLCASSLGARGEKLFFGSGTQLSVL.

This clonotype was counted many times. The chain combines TRBV19 with TRBJ1-5; no definite D call. V was cut by 0 bases and J by 5 bases, with 8 bases left in between. Germline CDR1 is LNHDA and CDR2 is SQIVND (reference sequence). This CDR3 is built from 14 residues. Here the CDR3 DNA reads TGTGCCAGTAGTATAGATGAGGTGGATCAGCCCCAGCATTTT. This codes for CASSIDEVDQPQHF.

This clonotype was detected ten times or more. The chain carries TRBV12-3 or TRBV12-4 and TRBJ2-1; D is possibly TRBD1 (6 bases). This CDR3 region has 13 residues. Between the trimmed V and J ends, which lost 3 bases and 6 bases, there was a span of 9 bases. The CDR3 nucleotides read TGTGCCAGCAGTTTTGAAGGGGGCAATGAGCAGTTCTTC. This translates into CASSFEGGNEQFF.